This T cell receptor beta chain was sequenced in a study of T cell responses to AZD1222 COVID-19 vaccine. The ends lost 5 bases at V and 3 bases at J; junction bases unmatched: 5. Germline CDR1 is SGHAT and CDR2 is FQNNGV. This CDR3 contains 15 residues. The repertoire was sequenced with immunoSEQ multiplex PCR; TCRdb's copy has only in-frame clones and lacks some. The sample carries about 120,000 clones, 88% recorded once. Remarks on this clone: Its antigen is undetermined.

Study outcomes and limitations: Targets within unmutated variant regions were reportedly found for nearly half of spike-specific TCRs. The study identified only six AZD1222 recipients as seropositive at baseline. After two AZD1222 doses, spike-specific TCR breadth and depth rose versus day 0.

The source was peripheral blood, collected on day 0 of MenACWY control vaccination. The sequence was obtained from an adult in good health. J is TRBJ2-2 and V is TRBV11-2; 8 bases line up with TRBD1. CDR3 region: CASSPGQGDTGELFF. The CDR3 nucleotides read TGTGCCAGCAGCCCCGGACAGGGAGACACCGGGGAGCTGTTTTTT.